Below are 32 T cell receptor beta chains sequenced from a single sample in a study of blood T cell repertoires in COVID-19 (dated by TCRdb to the early 2020s). Library method: the immunoSEQ multiplex PCR assay. TCRdb limited this immuneACCESS table to in-frame rearrangements with V and J called. A share of clones is missing; checked studies link under half to unresolved V genes, and the rest is unexplained. This sample is represented by about 180,000 clones; nearly 90% of them were singletons. The ten largest clonotypes hold roughly 2% of the sample. The specimen sequenced was peripheral blood. These receptors all stem from a man between 18 and 35 years old who had recovered from COVID-19.

The V and J genes are TRBV5-1 and TRBJ2-5; D is perhaps TRBD2 (6 bases). CDR3 size: 15 residues. CDR1 and CDR2 from the germline V gene are SGHRS and YFSETQ. Deletions cut 4 bases from V and 5 bases from J, with 18 bases between. CDR3 region: CASSNGGTAGETQYF. In nucleotides, the CDR3 is TGCGCCAGCAGCAACGGGGGAACCGCGGGGGAGACCCAGTACTTC.

V gene TRBV11-3 combines with J gene TRBJ2-1; the match to TRBD1 covers 7 bases. The trim removed 5 bases at V and 8 bases at J, leaving 3 bases unmatched. The CDR3 sequence is 12 residues long. Germline CDR1 and CDR2: SGHNT and YENEEA. CDR3 protein: CASSHRGDEQFF. As DNA, the CDR3 is TGTGCCAGCAGCCACAGGGGAGATGAGCAGTTCTTC.

CDR3 loop: CASSLEGQGRAFF. In DNA form, the CDR3 reads TGTGCCAGCAGCTTAGAGGGACAGGGGCGTGCTTTCTTT. This chain joins TRBV11-2 and TRBJ1-1; 10 bases line up with TRBD1. The CDR3 totals 13 residues. Losses at the gene ends were 0 bases for V and 11 bases for J; bases not matched to a gene: 3. The V gene's germline CDR1 is SGHAT and CDR2 FQNNGV.

The chain couples TRBV6-5 to TRBJ1-2; unclear D gene. This CDR3 comprises 13 residues. Germline V gene data show CDR1 as MNHEY and CDR2 as SVGAGI. Trimming left V 5 bases short and J 8 bases short, with 15 bases between. CDR3 bases: TGTGCCAGCAGTATTAAGGGCGGGGAAGGCTACACCTTC. Amino acids: CASSIKGGEGYTF.

The chain carries TRBV19 and TRBJ1-1, with D unresolved. V was pared by 6 bases and J by 1 base, with 18 bases between. The CDR3 covers 16 residues. The germline V gene has CDR1 LNHDA and CDR2 SQIVND (reference sequence). CDR3 loop: CASRGFRNGGNTEAFF. CDR3 DNA sequence: TGTGCCAGTAGAGGTTTCCGAAACGGAGGGAACACTGAAGCTTTCTTT. The full variable domain, its missing parts supplied by reference TRBV19 and TRBJ1-1, is DGGITQSPKYLFRKEGQNVTLSCEQNLNHDAMYWYRQDPGQGLRLIYYSQIVNDFQKGDIAEGYSVSREKKESFPLTVTSAQKNPTAFYLCASRGFRNGGNTEAFFGQGTRLTVV.

The chain carries TRBV6-2 or TRBV6-3 and TRBJ2-7, with 11 bases fitting TRBD2. The V gene's germline CDR1 is MNHEY and CDR2 SVGEGT. There are 15 residues in the CDR3. Trimming removed 4 bases from V and 7 bases from J; junction bases left unmatched: 9. CDR3 nucleotide sequence: TGTGCCAGCAGTTTCATGACTAGCGGGACTGGAGAGCAGTACTTC. Translating gives CASSFMTSGTGEQYF.

CDR3 sequence reads: CASSLFRGSYETQYF. CDR3 nucleotide sequence: TGTGCCAGCAGCTTATTTAGGGGCAGTTACGAGACCCAGTACTTC. The chain combines TRBV7-8 with TRBJ2-5; TRBD1 is a possible D gene (5 bases). CDR1 and CDR2 from the germline V gene are SGHVS and FQNEAQ. V dropped 2 bases and J dropped 5 bases, with 15 bases sitting between them. This CDR3 has 15 residues.

This chain links TRBV3-1 (or the pseudogene TRBV3-2) with TRBJ2-7; maybe TRBD1 (5 bases). Trimming pared 8 bases from V and 0 bases from J, leaving 11 bases between. The CDR3 contains 13 residues. CDR1 is LGHDT, CDR2 YNNKEL, per germline (reference sequence). CDR3 sequence (DNA): TGTGCCAGCGGGGCGTATGACTCCTACGAGCAGTACTTC. Residues: CASGAYDSYEQYF.

The gene calls are TRBV5-4 and TRBJ1-2, with D possibly being TRBD1 (6 bases). This CDR3 spans 14 amino acids. Germline CDR1 reads SGHNT; CDR2 reads YYREEE (reference sequence). The V and J ends lost 4 bases and 3 bases respectively, with 13 bases between them. The CDR3 sequence: CASSLARGDYGYTF. CDR3 bases: TGTGCCAGCAGCCTGGCCAGGGGAGACTATGGCTACACCTTC.

The chain employs TRBV2 and TRBJ1-1; no firm D call. Trimming left V 3 bases short and J 8 bases short, with 7 bases between. Germline CDR1 and CDR2: SNHLY and FYNNEI. The length of the CDR3 is 11 residues. The CDR3 sequence: CASSDRVEAFF. CDR3 DNA sequence: TGTGCCAGCAGTGACCGGGTAGAAGCTTTCTTT.

Regarding this clone: Other DNA variants within this sample encode the same CDR3. V and J are TRBV19 and TRBJ1-2; 7 nucleotides line up with TRBD1. CDR3 length: 12 residues. The V gene's germline CDR1 is LNHDA and CDR2 SQIVND (reference sequence). Germline trimming cut 5 bases from V and 5 bases from J; bases unmatched to any gene: 2. The CDR3: CASSPGGYGYTF. As DNA, the CDR3 is TGTGCCAGTAGTCCAGGGGGGTATGGCTACACCTTC.

This clone was counted once. CDR3 nucleotide sequence: TGTGCCAGCAGTTACGGCCAGGGTTTGGCAGATACGCAGTATTTT. The encoded protein is CASSYGQGLADTQYF. The chain recombines TRBV6-5 with TRBJ2-3; possible D gene TRBD1, 5 bases. The CDR3 runs to 15 residues. V lost 2 bases to trimming and J lost 4 bases, with 13 bases between them. Germline loops: CDR1 MNHEY, CDR2 SVGAGI.

The J gene is TRBJ2-5, the V gene TRBV7-3; maybe TRBD2 (6 bases). Between the trimmed V and J ends, which lost 5 bases and 2 bases, there was a span of 12 bases. CDR3 length: 14 amino acids. Germline V lookup: CDR1 SGHTA, CDR2 FQGTGA. The CDR3 sequence: CASSPGRGQETQYF. The CDR3 nucleotides are TGTGCCAGCAGCCCCGGGAGAGGACAAGAGACCCAGTACTTC.

This chain uses TRBV30 with TRBJ1-1; D unresolved. This CDR3 region has 13 residues. The germline CDR1 and CDR2 sequences are GTSNPN and SVGIG (reference sequence). The V end lost 5 bases, the J end lost 1 base, and 11 bases lay between the germline ends. The CDR3 loop reads CAWGVRENTEAFF. For the CDR3, the DNA is TGTGCCTGGGGGGTACGGGAGAACACTGAAGCTTTCTTT.

This clone was seen only a few times. The chain links TRBV5-1 to TRBJ1-5; D is unresolved. V was pared by 0 bases and J by 4 bases, with 5 bases between. The germline gives CDR1 SGHRS, CDR2 YFSETQ. CDR3 length: 13 residues. The CDR3 reads CASSLDRNQPQHF. The CDR3 DNA sequence: TGCGCCAGCAGCTTGGACAGAAATCAGCCCCAGCATTTT.

This clone was seen just once. The chain couples TRBV11-2 to TRBJ2-7; D is possibly TRBD2 (5 bases). The CDR3 runs 16 residues. Looked up from germline, CDR1 is SGHAT and CDR2 is FQNNGV. V shed 6 bases and J shed 1 base, with 19 bases lying between them. The CDR3 DNA is TGTGCCAGCAGACCTGGTGGGAGAGAGCTATCCTACGAGCAGTACTTC. This encodes CASRPGGRELSYEQYF.

The gene calls are TRBV9 and TRBJ2-3, with D perhaps matching TRBD2 (7 bases). The CDR3 extends over 14 amino acids. Germline V gives CDR1 SGDLS, CDR2 YYNGEE. V dropped 10 bases and J dropped 2 bases, with 17 bases sitting between them. The chain's CDR3 is CAGLGGALTDTQYF. In DNA form, the CDR3 reads TGTGCCGGCCTTGGGGGGGCACTCACAGATACGCAGTATTTT.

The gene calls are TRBV6-5 and TRBJ1-2; possible D gene TRBD1, 5 bases. Germline lookup yields CDR1 MNHEY and CDR2 SVGAGI. The CDR3 loop spans 15 amino acids. Trimming shortened V by 2 bases and J by 5 bases, and 15 bases separated the two germline ends. The CDR3 is CASSYTGDGGYGYTF. CDR3 in DNA: TGTGCCAGCAGTTACACGGGGGACGGAGGATATGGCTACACCTTC.

Many counts were recorded for this clone. V gene TRBV5-1 combines with J gene TRBJ2-1; the match to TRBD2 covers 9 bases. CDR3 length equals 17 residues. Germline CDR1 and CDR2: SGHRS and YFSETQ. V shed 4 bases, J shed 4 bases, and the junction held 12 bases outside the gene matches. This chain's CDR3 is CASSTQIAGDFYNEQFF. For the CDR3, the DNA is TGCGCCAGCAGCACTCAGATAGCGGGAGACTTTTACAATGAGCAGTTCTTC. Full variable domain (outside the CDR3, taken from reference TRBV5-1 and TRBJ2-1): KAGVTQTPRYLIKTRGQQVTLSCSPISGHRSVSWYQQTPGQGLQFLFEYFSETQRNKGNFPGRFSGRQFSNSRSEMNVSTLELGDSALYLCASSTQIAGDFYNEQFFGPGTRLTVL.

This rearrangement joins TRBV6-6 to TRBJ2-2; 8 bases are a match to TRBD1. The germline V gene encodes CDR1 MNHNY and CDR2 SVGAGI (reference sequence). The J segment lost 1 base and the V segment lost 6 bases, leaving 7 bases of the junction unmatched. CDR3 length equals 16 residues. CDR3 protein: CASRPPGQVNTGELFF. CDR3 sequence (DNA): TGTGCCAGCAGACCCCCGGGACAGGTGAACACCGGGGAGCTGTTTTTT.

About this clone: The junction differs from germline at one of its ends, possibly a read error. CDR3 sequence (DNA): TGTGCCAGCGGAGAATCTGACCGGGACAAGGATTTT. Protein product: CASGESDRDKDF. The rearrangement uses TRBV28 and TRBJ1-3, with D possibly TRBD1 on 6 matching bases. Germline assignment: CDR1 MDHEN and CDR2 SYDVKM. This CDR3 contains 12 residues.

The genes are TRBV27 and TRBJ1-1; D remains ambiguous. The CDR3 is made up of 13 amino acids. Trimming removed 3 bases from V and 3 bases from J, with 8 bases in between. Germline V gives CDR1 MNHEY, CDR2 SMNVEV (reference sequence). CDR3 DNA sequence: TGTGCCAGCAGTTTCCTTACATACACTGAAGCTTTCTTT. Protein: CASSFLTYTEAFF.

This clone was seen just once. This sequence joins TRBV5-1 and TRBJ2-2, with 11 bases that match TRBD2. Germline CDR1 is SGHRS and CDR2 is YFSETQ. The CDR3 spans 18 residues. V was clipped by 4 bases and J by 4 bases; unmatched bases: 12. DNA of the CDR3: TGCGCCAGCAGCCCATACGGGGGACTAGCGGAGGGCACCGGGGAGCTGTTTTTT. Translation gives CASSPYGGLAEGTGELFF. The full variable domain, rest sourced from reference TRBV5-1 and TRBJ2-2, is KAGVTQTPRYLIKTRGQQVTLSCSPISGHRSVSWYQQTPGQGLQFLFEYFSETQRNKGNFPGRFSGRQFSNSRSEMNVSTLELGDSALYLCASSPYGGLAEGTGELFFGEGSRLTVL.

The V and J genes are TRBV6-5 and TRBJ2-7; TRBD1 agrees at 7 bases. The CDR3 contains 14 residues. The V segment lost 5 bases and the J segment 2 bases; nucleotides outside the gene matches: 6. Germline assignment: CDR1 MNHEY and CDR2 SVGAGI. This CDR3 reads CASSRQGETYEQYF. The DNA for the CDR3 is TGTGCCAGCAGTAGGCAGGGGGAGACCTACGAGCAGTACTTC.

This chain joins TRBV19 and TRBJ1-5; TRBD1 is a possible D gene (5 bases). The germline V gene has CDR1 LNHDA and CDR2 SQIVND (reference sequence). Trimming pared 5 bases from V and 5 bases from J, leaving 10 bases between. The CDR3 has 13 amino acids. The CDR3 DNA is TGTGCCAGTAGTTTCCAACAGGATCAGCCCCAGCATTTT. This sequence encodes CASSFQQDQPQHF. The full variable domain, rest sourced from reference TRBV19 and TRBJ1-5, is DGGITQSPKYLFRKEGQNVTLSCEQNLNHDAMYWYRQDPGQGLRLIYYSQIVNDFQKGDIAEGYSVSREKKESFPLTVTSAQKNPTAFYLCASSFQQDQPQHFGDGTRLSIL.

This clone was seen more than once but under ten times. The CDR3 sequence is CASSSISGTQETQYF. The CDR3 DNA reads as TGTGCCAGCAGCTCGATTAGCGGGACACAAGAGACCCAGTACTTC. The chain combines TRBV7-8 with TRBJ2-5; TRBD2 agrees at 8 bases. The J segment lost 2 bases and the V segment lost 4 bases, leaving 6 bases of the junction unmatched. The CDR3 has 15 residues. Per the germline V gene, CDR1 is SGHVS and CDR2 is FQNEAQ.

CDR3 bases: TGTGCCAGCAGCTTCGGGACTGGAAAACTGTTTTTT. It encodes CASSFGTGKLFF. The chain combines TRBV7-2 with TRBJ1-4; a possible D gene is TRBD1 (5 bases). Germline V gives CDR1 SGHTA, CDR2 FQGNSA. Trimming took off 3 bases at V and 10 bases at J, with 9 bases between the two ends. This CDR3 is built from 12 residues.

V gene TRBV5-5 combines with J gene TRBJ2-3, with a possible D match to TRBD2 (5 bases). From germline, CDR1 is SGHKS and CDR2 YYEKEE (reference sequence). V shed 3 bases and J shed 0 bases, with 14 bases lying between them. The CDR3 is 16 amino acids. The chain's CDR3 is CASSYYPGGSTDTQYF. CDR3 nucleotide sequence: TGTGCCAGCAGCTACTACCCTGGAGGAAGCACAGATACGCAGTATTTT. The entire variable domain, with the rest obtained from reference TRBV5-5 and TRBJ2-3, is as follows: DAGVTQSPTHLIKTRGQQVTLRCSPISGHKSVSWYQQVLGQGPQFIFQYYEKEERGRGNFPDRFSARQFPNYSSELNVNALLLGDSALYLCASSYYPGGSTDTQYFGPGTRLTVL.

The chain carries TRBV9 and TRBJ1-1, with a tentative D call TRBD1 (6 bases). Trimming pared 0 bases from V and 1 base from J, leaving 19 bases between. Germline V gene sequence: CDR1 SGDLS, CDR2 YYNGEE. CDR3 length: 18 amino acids. This CDR3 is CASSVEDRDTRRNTEAFF. The DNA for the CDR3 is TGTGCCAGCAGCGTAGAGGACCGGGACACAAGGAGGAACACTGAAGCTTTCTTT. Supplemented by reference TRBV9 and TRBJ1-1, the full variable domain reads DSGVTQTPKHLITATGQRVTLRCSPRSGDLSVYWYQQSLDQGLQFLIQYYNGEERAKGNILERFSAQQFPDLHSELNLSSLELGDSALYFCASSVEDRDTRRNTEAFFGQGTRLTVV.

This sequence joins TRBV6-5 and TRBJ2-2; D gene unclear. The CDR3 spans 14 residues. V was pared by 2 bases and J by 5 bases, with 9 bases between. Germline V gene lookup returns CDR1 MNHEY and CDR2 SVGAGI. The CDR3 spells CASSYGVDTGELFF. The CDR3, as DNA: TGTGCCAGCAGTTACGGAGTGGATACCGGGGAGCTGTTTTTT.

In its sample, this clone was seen once. The CDR3 protein is CASSHVRDSHSGANVLTF. Written as DNA, the CDR3 is TGCGCCAGCAGCCATGTCCGGGACTCACATTCTGGGGCCAACGTCCTGACTTTC. The V and J genes are TRBV4-1 and TRBJ2-6, with D possibly being TRBD2 (6 bases). Looked up from germline, CDR1 is MGHRA and CDR2 is YSYEKL. V was clipped by 3 bases and J by 1 base, with 16 bases between them. The CDR3 covers 18 residues.

The gene calls are TRBV7-2 and TRBJ2-5; D gene unclear. Germline assignment: CDR1 SGHTA and CDR2 FQGNSA. The CDR3 runs to 16 residues. V gave up 6 bases and J gave up 2 bases, with 19 bases separating them. In DNA, the CDR3 is TGTGCCAGCAGACGGCGCGGCGAGCCTCGGCAAGAGACCCAGTACTTC. This encodes CASRRRGEPRQETQYF.